Following are 29 T cell receptor beta chains from one sample sequenced in a study of blood T cell repertoires in COVID-19. The protocol was immunoSEQ multiplex PCR, while the TCRdb copy is restricted to in-frame clones and leaves out a portion. The profile shows more than 90,000 clones, roughly 70% of them singletons. The sequencing input was peripheral blood. The receptor source for this set is a woman aged 55 to 70 in a cohort sampled during active or convalescent COVID-19.

J is TRBJ2-7 and V is TRBV30, with D tentatively TRBD2 (7 bases). The germline V gene encodes CDR1 GTSNPN and CDR2 SVGIG (reference sequence). CDR3 length: 13 amino acids. The V end was cut by 2 bases, the J end by 2 bases, with 10 bases between. The CDR3 region has the DNA TGTGCCTGGAGTAGGGGGGGGACCTACGAGCAGTACTTC. It encodes CAWSRGGTYEQYF.

The chain is built from TRBV12-2 and TRBJ2-2; the table's D call TRBD2 went unverified against the DNA. TRBV12-2 constitutes a pseudogene. The CDR3 length is 17 residues. As DNA, the CDR3 is TGTGCAAGTCGTTCCCTTGGACTAGCGGAGAACACCGGGGAGCTGTTTTTT. Protein sequence: CASRSLGLAENTGELFF.

The gene calls are TRBV5-6 and TRBJ2-7; D is undetermined. This CDR3 contains 12 residues. The germline CDR1 and CDR2 sequences are SGHDT and YYEEEE. V lost 2 bases and J 7 bases, leaving 10 bases between the germline ends. CDR3 loop: CASSLSYGEQYF. As DNA, the CDR3 is TGTGCCAGCAGCTTAAGTTACGGGGAGCAGTACTTC.

This clone turned up a few times. The rearrangement uses TRBV11-2 and TRBJ1-2; TRBD1 agrees at 8 bases. Germline values: CDR1 SGHAT, CDR2 FQNNGV. The CDR3 is 15 residues long. V was clipped by 1 base and J by 2 bases; unmatched bases: 3. The CDR3 loop is CASSLGQGINYGYTF. In DNA form, the CDR3 reads TGTGCCAGCAGCTTAGGACAGGGGATCAACTATGGCTACACCTTC.

This clone has a single count. J is TRBJ1-2 and V is TRBV7-6; possibly TRBD1 for D (6 bases). The V end was cut by 3 bases, the J end by 1 base, with 21 bases between. The CDR3 loop spans 18 amino acids. Germline V gives CDR1 SGHVS, CDR2 FNYEAQ. The CDR3 spells CASSLDSDSPILNYGYTF. Written as DNA, the CDR3 is TGTGCCAGCAGCTTGGACTCGGACAGCCCAATACTTAACTATGGCTACACCTTC.

The chain links TRBV6-5 to TRBJ1-2; 9 bases line up with TRBD1. The CDR3 length is 14 residues. Germline CDR1 and CDR2: MNHEY and SVGAGI. V trimming: 7 bases; J trimming: 5 bases; junction bases outside the gene matches: 8. The CDR3 reads CASIQRGQGYGYTF. DNA for the CDR3: TGTGCCAGCATTCAACGGGGACAGGGATATGGCTACACCTTC.

The chain links TRBV5-6 to TRBJ1-5; 8 bases are shared with TRBD1. Trimming at V came to 4 bases and at J to 0 bases, leaving 6 bases not matched to a gene. CDR1 and CDR2 (germline): SGHDT, YYEEEE. This CDR3 comprises 16 residues. CDR3 amino acids: CASSPDRGHSNQPQHF. CDR3 nucleotide sequence: TGTGCCAGCAGCCCCGACAGGGGCCATAGCAATCAGCCCCAGCATTTT.

The chain combines TRBV6-2 or TRBV6-3 with TRBJ2-7; 7 nucleotides align to TRBD1. After removal of 6 bases from V and 0 bases from J, the junction contained 11 bases not matched to a gene. Germline V gene lookup returns CDR1 MNHEY and CDR2 SVGEGT. This CDR3 spans 16 amino acids. The CDR3 loop is CASSSRGTANSYEQYF. CDR3 sequence (DNA): TGTGCCAGCAGCAGCCGAGGGACAGCCAACTCCTACGAGCAGTACTTC.

Only one count was recorded for this clone. The rearrangement links TRBV6-2 or TRBV6-3 to TRBJ2-3; D ambiguous. The CDR3 totals 14 residues. Per germline, CDR1 MNHEY and CDR2 SVGEGT. Trimming pared 2 bases from V and 0 bases from J, leaving 6 bases between. As DNA, the CDR3 is TGTGCCAGCAGTTACATGGCTAGCACAGATACGCAGTATTTT. Amino acids: CASSYMASTDTQYF.

V and J are TRBV6-4 and TRBJ2-1; 8 nucleotides align to TRBD1. Trimming at V came to 5 bases and at J to 8 bases, leaving 5 bases not matched to a gene. Germline CDR1 MRHNA, CDR2 SNTAGT. The CDR3 is made up of 13 amino acids. The CDR3 sequence is CASSTDRGDEQFF. In DNA form, the CDR3 reads TGTGCCAGCAGTACAGACAGGGGCGATGAGCAGTTCTTC.

This clone was picked up a small number of times. V usage is TRBV27 and J usage is TRBJ2-1; no clear D gene. The V end was cut by 6 bases, the J end by 2 bases, with 11 bases between. From germline, CDR1 is MNHEY and CDR2 SMNVEV (reference sequence). The CDR3 contains 14 residues. CDR3 residues: CASSPRSTYNEQFF. The CDR3 DNA follows: TGTGCCAGCAGCCCCAGGTCCACCTACAATGAGCAGTTCTTC.

This chain links TRBV7-9 with TRBJ1-2; D unresolved. The V gene lost 2 bases and the J gene lost 8 bases, with 18 bases spanning the gap. This CDR3 has 15 amino acids. Germline values: CDR1 SEHNR, CDR2 FQNEAQ (reference sequence). The CDR3 region is CASSLPPAIAGGYTF. The DNA for the CDR3 is TGTGCCAGCAGCTTACCCCCCGCCATCGCTGGCGGCTACACCTTC.

V is TRBV10-3 and J is TRBJ1-5; D might be TRBD1 (5 bases). From germline, CDR1 is ENHRY and CDR2 SYGVKD. CDR3 length: 16 amino acids. The V gene lost 2 bases and the J gene lost 2 bases, with 13 bases spanning the gap. In nucleotides, the CDR3 is TGTGCCATCAGTGAGACAGGAAATCGGCGCAATCAGCCCCAGCATTTT. It yields the protein CAISETGNRRNQPQHF.

This chain connects TRBV5-1 to TRBJ2-1; possible D gene TRBD2, 6 bases. Germline assignment: CDR1 SGHRS and CDR2 YFSETQ. The ends were cut back, 4 bases at V and 3 bases at J, with 11 bases in the middle. The CDR3 has 14 amino acids. CDR3 in amino acids: CASSARDFYNEQFF. CDR3 nucleotides: TGCGCCAGCAGCGCCCGGGACTTCTACAATGAGCAGTTCTTC.

This clone was seen a handful of times. The chain couples TRBV7-3 to TRBJ2-3; 7 bases fit TRBD1. The J segment lost 0 bases and the V segment lost 3 bases, leaving 6 bases of the junction unmatched. Per germline, CDR1 SGHTA and CDR2 FQGTGA. The CDR3 totals 16 residues. The CDR3 coding sequence is TGTGCCAGCAGCTTTAAACCGGGACAGAGCACAGATACGCAGTATTTT. This codes for CASSFKPGQSTDTQYF.

V and J are TRBV7-3 and TRBJ2-2, with TRBD2 identical over 9 bases. Germline CDR1 is SGHTA and CDR2 is FQGTGA. V was pared by 1 base and J by 4 bases, with 4 bases of the junction left unmatched. The CDR3 has 16 amino acids. The CDR3 protein is CASSLRAGGGTGELFF. The CDR3 nucleotides are TGTGCCAGCAGCTTAAGAGCGGGGGGCGGCACCGGGGAGCTGTTTTTT.

The chain carries TRBV14 and TRBJ1-6, with 8 bases aligning to TRBD1. CDR1 and CDR2 from the germline V gene are SGHDN and FVKESK. The CDR3 extends over 16 amino acids. Trimming removed 0 bases from V and 13 bases from J; junction bases left unmatched: 11. DNA for the CDR3: TGTGCCAGCAGCCAAGATTTGTCCGGGACAGGCGTTCCCCTCCACTTT. It translates to CASSQDLSGTGVPLHF.

The V gene is TRBV5-6, the J gene TRBJ2-3; 7 positions match TRBD2. Germline CDR1 and CDR2: SGHDT and YYEEEE. The V and J ends lost 0 bases and 3 bases, in that order; junction bases with no gene match: 7. CDR3 length: 16 residues. CDR3 in DNA: TGTGCCAGCAGCTTGGCCGGGCGGGGGACGACAGATACGCAGTATTTT. Its protein product is CASSLAGRGTTDTQYF.

This clone was observed a handful of times. The chain joins TRBV7-9 to TRBJ2-7, with TRBD2 matching over 8 bases. V lost 2 bases and J lost 2; bases outside the gene matches: 5. Germline values: CDR1 SEHNR, CDR2 FQNEAQ (reference sequence). This CDR3 comprises 15 residues. The DNA for the CDR3 is TGTGCCAGCAGCTTACCAGCGGGGGCGGCCTACGAGCAGTACTTC. Its protein product is CASSLPAGAAYEQYF.

V usage is TRBV19 and J usage is TRBJ2-3; D not certain. This CDR3 comprises 15 residues. The V and J ends lost 4 bases and 0 bases respectively, with 11 bases between them. Germline V gene data show CDR1 as LNHDA and CDR2 as SQIVND (reference sequence). CDR3 sequence reads: CASSTRLISTDTQYF. CDR3 bases: TGTGCCAGTAGTACGAGGCTCATCAGCACAGATACGCAGTATTTT.

The chain carries TRBV5-1 and TRBJ2-2; 9 bases are shared with TRBD1. The CDR3 totals 14 residues. The germline V gene encodes CDR1 SGHRS and CDR2 YFSETQ. Germline trimming cut 6 bases from V and 5 bases from J; bases unmatched to any gene: 5. This chain's CDR3 is CASTRQGGTGELFF. In DNA form, the CDR3 reads TGCGCCAGCACCAGACAGGGGGGGACCGGGGAGCTGTTTTTT. The entire variable domain, with the rest obtained from reference TRBV5-1 and TRBJ2-2, is as follows: KAGVTQTPRYLIKTRGQQVTLSCSPISGHRSVSWYQQTPGQGLQFLFEYFSETQRNKGNFPGRFSGRQFSNSRSEMNVSTLELGDSALYLCASTRQGGTGELFFGEGSRLTVL.

This chain links TRBV30 with TRBJ2-6; a possible D gene is TRBD1 (5 bases). The germline V and J ends were trimmed by 5 bases and 2 bases, with 19 bases remaining between them. The CDR3 covers 17 residues. In germline, CDR1 is GTSNPN, CDR2 SVGIG (reference sequence). The CDR3 region is CAWDDGAGLPGANVLTF. CDR3 DNA: TGTGCCTGGGACGATGGGGCAGGGCTCCCTGGGGCCAACGTCCTGACTTTC.

The chain employs TRBV7-2 and TRBJ2-5; D call uncertain. The CDR3 contains 14 residues. Germline V gene data show CDR1 as SGHTA and CDR2 as FQGNSA. Trimming removed 2 bases from V and 0 bases from J, with 7 bases in between. The CDR3 spells CASSLSLYQETQYF. CDR3 in DNA: TGTGCCAGCAGCTTATCCCTTTACCAAGAGACCCAGTACTTC.

This clone was seen just once. DNA for the CDR3: TGCGCCAGCAGCCAAGCCGGGACAGGCTCTGGAAACACCATATATTTT. Encoded protein: CASSQAGTGSGNTIYF. The chain recombines TRBV4-1 with TRBJ1-3, with 8 bases aligning to TRBD1. The CDR3 contains 16 residues. The ends lost 1 base at V and 0 bases at J; junction bases unmatched: 2. Germline lookup yields CDR1 MGHRA and CDR2 YSYEKL.

The chain couples TRBV6-5 to TRBJ1-1; D remains unclear. CDR1 MNHEY and CDR2 SVGAGI come from the germline V gene. V shed 2 bases and J shed 2 bases, with 9 bases lying between them. The CDR3 totals 14 residues. CDR3 sequence reads: CASSYLALNTEAFF. For the CDR3, the DNA is TGTGCCAGCAGTTACCTAGCGTTAAACACTGAAGCTTTCTTT.

CDR3 amino acids: CASSAPGLAVQETQYF. The CDR3 DNA sequence: TGTGCCAGCAGTGCCCCGGGACTAGCGGTCCAAGAGACCCAGTACTTC. The rearrangement uses TRBV5-6 and TRBJ2-5; 11 bases fit TRBD2. Germline CDR1 and CDR2: SGHDT and YYEEEE. The junction had 7 bases not matched to a gene; V was cut back by 5 bases and J by 1 base. This CDR3 has 16 amino acids.

The sample holds a few counts of this clone. The gene calls are TRBV5-1 and TRBJ1-2; TRBD1 matches at 9 bases. V lost 4 bases, J lost 5 bases, and 6 bases stayed unmatched. This CDR3 is built from 14 residues. The germline V gene encodes CDR1 SGHRS and CDR2 YFSETQ. The CDR3 loop is CASSTWTGEYGYTF. In DNA, the CDR3 is TGCGCCAGCAGCACGTGGACAGGGGAATATGGCTACACCTTC.

This clone was detected a few times. The chain joins TRBV20-1 to TRBJ1-6; D is uncertain. CDR1 and CDR2 (germline): DFQATT, SNEGSKA (reference sequence). V lost 3 bases, J lost 4 bases, and 16 bases lay in between. This CDR3 spans 16 amino acids. Here the CDR3 DNA reads TGCAGTGCTAGTTTCCGGTGGGCAGCTTATAATTCACCCCTCCACTTT. Its protein is CSASFRWAAYNSPLHF.

The count of this clone is one. V is TRBV20-1 and J is TRBJ1-6; 9 nucleotides line up with TRBD1. Per the germline V gene, CDR1 is DFQATT and CDR2 is SNEGSKA (reference sequence). The CDR3 is made up of 13 amino acids. J lost 8 bases, V lost 3 bases, and 2 bases had no gene match. CDR3 nucleotide sequence: TGCAGTGCTAGTTGGGACAGGGATTCACCCCTCCACTTT. Protein product: CSASWDRDSPLHF.